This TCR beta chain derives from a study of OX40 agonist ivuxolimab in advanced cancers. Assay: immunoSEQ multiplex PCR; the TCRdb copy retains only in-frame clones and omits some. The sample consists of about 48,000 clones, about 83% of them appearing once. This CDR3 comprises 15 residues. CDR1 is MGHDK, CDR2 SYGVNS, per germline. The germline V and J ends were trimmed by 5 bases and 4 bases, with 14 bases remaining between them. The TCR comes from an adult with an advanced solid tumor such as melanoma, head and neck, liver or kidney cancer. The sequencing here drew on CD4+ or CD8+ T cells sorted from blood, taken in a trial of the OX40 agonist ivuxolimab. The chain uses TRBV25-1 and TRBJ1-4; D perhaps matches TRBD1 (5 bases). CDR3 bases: TGTGCCAGCAGTACCCGCGGGGGGGGTAATGAAAAACTGTTTTTT. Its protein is CASSTRGGGNEKLFF.